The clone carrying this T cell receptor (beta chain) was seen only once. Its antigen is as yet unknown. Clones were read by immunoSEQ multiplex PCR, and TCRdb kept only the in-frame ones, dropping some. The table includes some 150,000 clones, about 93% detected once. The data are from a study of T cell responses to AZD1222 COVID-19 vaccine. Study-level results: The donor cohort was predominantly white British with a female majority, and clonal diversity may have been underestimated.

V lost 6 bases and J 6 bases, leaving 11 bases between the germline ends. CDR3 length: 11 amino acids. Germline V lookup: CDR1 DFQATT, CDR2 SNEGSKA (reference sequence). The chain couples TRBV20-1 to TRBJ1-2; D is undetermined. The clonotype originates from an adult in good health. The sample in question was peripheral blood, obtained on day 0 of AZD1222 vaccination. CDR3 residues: CSARWGNGYTF. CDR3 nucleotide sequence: TGCAGTGCCAGATGGGGTAATGGCTACACCTTC.